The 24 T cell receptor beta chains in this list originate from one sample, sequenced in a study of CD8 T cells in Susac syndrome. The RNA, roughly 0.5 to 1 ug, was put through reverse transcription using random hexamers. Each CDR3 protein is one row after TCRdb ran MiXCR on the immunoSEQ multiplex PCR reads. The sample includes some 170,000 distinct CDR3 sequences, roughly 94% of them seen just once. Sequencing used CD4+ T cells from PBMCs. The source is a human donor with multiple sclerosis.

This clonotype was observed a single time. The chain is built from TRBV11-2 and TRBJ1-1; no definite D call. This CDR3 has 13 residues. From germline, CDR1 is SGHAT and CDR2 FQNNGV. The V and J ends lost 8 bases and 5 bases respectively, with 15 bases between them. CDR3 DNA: TGTGCCAGCGGACTCGGACGCTGGACTGAAGCTTTCTTT. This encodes CASGLGRWTEAFF.

CDR3 nucleotide sequence: TGCGCCAGCAGTCAATCAGGGGACCATAACACTGAAGCTTTCTTT. Translation gives CASSQSGDHNTEAFF. The chain is built from TRBV23-1 and TRBJ1-1, with D possibly matching TRBD1 (5 bases). TRBV23-1 is annotated as an ORF whose role is uncertain. The V end lost 0 bases, the J end lost 2 bases, and 10 bases lay between the germline ends. The CDR3 runs 15 residues.

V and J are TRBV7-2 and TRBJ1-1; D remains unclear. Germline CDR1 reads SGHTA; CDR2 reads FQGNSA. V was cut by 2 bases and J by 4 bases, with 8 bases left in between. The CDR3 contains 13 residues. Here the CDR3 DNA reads TGTGCCAGCAGCTTATTCGGAGTCACTGAAGCTTTCTTT. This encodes CASSLFGVTEAFF. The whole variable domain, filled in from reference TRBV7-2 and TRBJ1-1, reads GAGVSQSPSNKVTEKGKDVELRCDPISGHTALYWYRQSLGQGLEFLIYFQGNSAPDKSGLPSDRFSAERTGGSVSTLTIQRTQQEDSAVYLCASSLFGVTEAFFGQGTRLTVV.

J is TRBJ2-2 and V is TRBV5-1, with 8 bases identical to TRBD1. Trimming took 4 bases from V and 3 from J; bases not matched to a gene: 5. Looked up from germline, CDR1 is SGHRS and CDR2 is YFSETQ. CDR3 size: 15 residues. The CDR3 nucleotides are TGCGCCAGCAGCAGCCAGGGGGCCGACACCGGGGAGCTGTTTTTT. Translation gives CASSSQGADTGELFF.

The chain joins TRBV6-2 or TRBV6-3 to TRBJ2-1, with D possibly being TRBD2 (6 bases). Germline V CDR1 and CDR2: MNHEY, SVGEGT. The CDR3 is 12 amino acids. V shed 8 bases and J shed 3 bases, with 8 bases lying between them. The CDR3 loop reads CASGGYYNEQFF. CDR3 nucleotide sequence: TGTGCCAGCGGGGGGTACTACAATGAGCAGTTCTTC.

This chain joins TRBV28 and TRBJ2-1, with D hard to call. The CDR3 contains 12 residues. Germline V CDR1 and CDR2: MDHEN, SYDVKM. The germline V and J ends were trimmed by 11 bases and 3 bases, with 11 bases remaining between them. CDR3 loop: CAAWGSYNEQFF. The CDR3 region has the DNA TGTGCCGCTTGGGGAAGCTACAATGAGCAGTTCTTC.

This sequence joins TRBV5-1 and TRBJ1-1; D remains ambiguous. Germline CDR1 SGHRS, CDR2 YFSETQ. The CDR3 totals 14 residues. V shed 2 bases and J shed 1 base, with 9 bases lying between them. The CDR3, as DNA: TGCGCCAGCAGCTTAGGGCACAGGAACACTGAAGCTTTCTTT. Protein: CASSLGHRNTEAFF. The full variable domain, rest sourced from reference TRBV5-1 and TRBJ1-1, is KAGVTQTPRYLIKTRGQQVTLSCSPISGHRSVSWYQQTPGQGLQFLFEYFSETQRNKGNFPGRFSGRQFSNSRSEMNVSTLELGDSALYLCASSLGHRNTEAFFGQGTRLTVV.

CDR3 in DNA: TGCAGCGCTCTCGGGACTCTGAACACCGGGGAGCTGTTTTTT. Protein product: CSALGTLNTGELFF. This chain uses TRBV29-1 with TRBJ2-2, with D perhaps matching TRBD2 (6 bases). V was trimmed by 7 bases and J by 1 base, leaving 13 bases between them. CDR1 SQVTM and CDR2 ANQGSEA come from the germline V gene. The CDR3 totals 14 residues.

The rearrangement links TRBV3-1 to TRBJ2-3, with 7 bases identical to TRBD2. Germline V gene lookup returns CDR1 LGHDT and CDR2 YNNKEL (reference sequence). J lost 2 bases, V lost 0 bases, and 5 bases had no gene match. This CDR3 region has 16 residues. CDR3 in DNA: TGTGCCAGCAGCCAAGATGATGGGGACTACACAGATACGCAGTATTTT. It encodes CASSQDDGDYTDTQYF.

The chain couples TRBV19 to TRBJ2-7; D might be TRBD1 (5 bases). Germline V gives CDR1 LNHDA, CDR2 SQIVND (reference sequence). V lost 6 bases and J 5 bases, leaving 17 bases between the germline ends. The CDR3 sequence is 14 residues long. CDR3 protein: CASRRTGLGDEQYF. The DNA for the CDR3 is TGTGCCAGTAGGCGAACAGGCCTAGGGGACGAGCAGTACTTC.

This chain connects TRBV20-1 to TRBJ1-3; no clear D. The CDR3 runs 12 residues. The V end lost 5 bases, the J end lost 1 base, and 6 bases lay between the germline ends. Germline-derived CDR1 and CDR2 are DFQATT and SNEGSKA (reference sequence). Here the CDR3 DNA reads TGCAGTGCTGGGGAATCTGGAAACACCATATATTTT. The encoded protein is CSAGESGNTIYF.

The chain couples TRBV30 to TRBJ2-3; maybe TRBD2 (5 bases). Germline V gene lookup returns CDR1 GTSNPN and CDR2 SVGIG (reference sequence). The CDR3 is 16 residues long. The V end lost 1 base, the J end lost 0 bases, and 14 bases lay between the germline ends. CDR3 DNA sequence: TGTGCCTGGAGTGCAGACTACTGGGCTAGCACAGATACGCAGTATTTT. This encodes CAWSADYWASTDTQYF.

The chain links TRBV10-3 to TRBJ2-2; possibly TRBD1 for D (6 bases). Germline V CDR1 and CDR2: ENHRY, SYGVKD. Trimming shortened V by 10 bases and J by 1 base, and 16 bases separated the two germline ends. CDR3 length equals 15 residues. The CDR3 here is CASVTGWRNTGELFF. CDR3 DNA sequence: TGTGCCAGCGTGACAGGATGGCGGAACACCGGGGAGCTGTTTTTT.

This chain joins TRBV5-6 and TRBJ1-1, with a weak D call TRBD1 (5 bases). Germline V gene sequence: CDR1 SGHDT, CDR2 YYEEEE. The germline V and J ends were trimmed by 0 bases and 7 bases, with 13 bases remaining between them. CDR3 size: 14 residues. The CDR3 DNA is TGTGCCAGCAGCTTGGCGTGGGGGAGGGGTGAAGCTTTCTTT. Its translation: CASSLAWGRGEAFF.

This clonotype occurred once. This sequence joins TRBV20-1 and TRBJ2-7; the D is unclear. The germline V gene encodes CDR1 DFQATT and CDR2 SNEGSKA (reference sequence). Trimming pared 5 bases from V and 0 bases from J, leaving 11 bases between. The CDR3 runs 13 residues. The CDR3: CSAPVVSSYEQYF. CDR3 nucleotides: TGCAGTGCTCCCGTAGTGAGCTCCTACGAGCAGTACTTC.

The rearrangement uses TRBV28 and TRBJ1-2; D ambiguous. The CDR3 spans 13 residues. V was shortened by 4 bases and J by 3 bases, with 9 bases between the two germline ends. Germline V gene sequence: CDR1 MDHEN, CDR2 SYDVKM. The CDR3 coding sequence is TGTGCCAGCAGTTACCCGAGCTACTATGGCTACACCTTC. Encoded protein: CASSYPSYYGYTF.

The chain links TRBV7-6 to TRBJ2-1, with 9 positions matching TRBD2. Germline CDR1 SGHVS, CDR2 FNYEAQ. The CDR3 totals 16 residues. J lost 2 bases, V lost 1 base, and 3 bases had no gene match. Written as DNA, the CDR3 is TGTGCCAGCAGCTTAGTGGCTAGCGGGGCCTACAATGAGCAGTTCTTC. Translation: CASSLVASGAYNEQFF.

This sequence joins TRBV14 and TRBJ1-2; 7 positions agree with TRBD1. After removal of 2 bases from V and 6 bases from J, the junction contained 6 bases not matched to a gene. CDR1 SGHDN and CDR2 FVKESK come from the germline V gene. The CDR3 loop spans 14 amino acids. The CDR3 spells CASSQLIQGNGYTF. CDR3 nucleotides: TGTGCCAGCAGCCAATTAATACAGGGGAATGGCTACACCTTC.

For the CDR3, the DNA is TGCAGTGCTAGAGATGGGGACAGCAATCAGCCCCAGCATTTT. It codes for CSARDGDSNQPQHF. This chain uses TRBV20-1 with TRBJ1-5; possibly TRBD1 for D (5 bases). This CDR3 has 14 residues. The germline V gene has CDR1 DFQATT and CDR2 SNEGSKA (reference sequence). V was trimmed by 0 bases and J by 1 base, leaving 7 bases between them.

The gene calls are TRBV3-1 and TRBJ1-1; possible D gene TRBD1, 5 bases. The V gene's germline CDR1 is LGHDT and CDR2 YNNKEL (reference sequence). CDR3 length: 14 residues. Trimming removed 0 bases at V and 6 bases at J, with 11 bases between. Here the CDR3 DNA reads TGTGCCAGCAGCCAAGATTGGGAAGGGGCTGAAGCTTTCTTT. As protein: CASSQDWEGAEAFF.

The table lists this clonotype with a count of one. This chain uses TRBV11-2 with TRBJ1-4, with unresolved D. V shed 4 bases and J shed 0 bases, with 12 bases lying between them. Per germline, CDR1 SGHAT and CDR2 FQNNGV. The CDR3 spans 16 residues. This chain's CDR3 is CASSSLFRATNEKLFF. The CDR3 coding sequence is TGTGCCAGCAGCTCTCTTTTCCGTGCAACTAATGAAAAACTGTTTTTT.

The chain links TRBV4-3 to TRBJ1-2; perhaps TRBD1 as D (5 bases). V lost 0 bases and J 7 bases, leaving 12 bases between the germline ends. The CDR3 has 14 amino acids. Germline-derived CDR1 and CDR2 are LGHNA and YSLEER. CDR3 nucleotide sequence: TGCGCCAGCAGCCAAGATCGTCGGGGCTCTGGCTACACCTTC. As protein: CASSQDRRGSGYTF.

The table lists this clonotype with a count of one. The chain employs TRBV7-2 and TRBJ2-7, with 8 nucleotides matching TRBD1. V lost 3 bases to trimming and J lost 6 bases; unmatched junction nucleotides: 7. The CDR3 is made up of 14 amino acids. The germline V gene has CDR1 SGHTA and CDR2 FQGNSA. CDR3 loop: CASSLYRGSGEQYF. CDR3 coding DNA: TGTGCCAGCAGCTTGTACAGGGGGTCTGGCGAGCAGTACTTC.

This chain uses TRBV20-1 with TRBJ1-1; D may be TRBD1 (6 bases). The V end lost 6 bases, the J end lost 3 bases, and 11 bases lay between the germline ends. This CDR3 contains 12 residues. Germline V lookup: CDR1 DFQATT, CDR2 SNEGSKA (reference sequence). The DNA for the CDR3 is TGCAGTGCGGTACAGGGATACACTGAAGCTTTCTTT. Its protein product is CSAVQGYTEAFF.